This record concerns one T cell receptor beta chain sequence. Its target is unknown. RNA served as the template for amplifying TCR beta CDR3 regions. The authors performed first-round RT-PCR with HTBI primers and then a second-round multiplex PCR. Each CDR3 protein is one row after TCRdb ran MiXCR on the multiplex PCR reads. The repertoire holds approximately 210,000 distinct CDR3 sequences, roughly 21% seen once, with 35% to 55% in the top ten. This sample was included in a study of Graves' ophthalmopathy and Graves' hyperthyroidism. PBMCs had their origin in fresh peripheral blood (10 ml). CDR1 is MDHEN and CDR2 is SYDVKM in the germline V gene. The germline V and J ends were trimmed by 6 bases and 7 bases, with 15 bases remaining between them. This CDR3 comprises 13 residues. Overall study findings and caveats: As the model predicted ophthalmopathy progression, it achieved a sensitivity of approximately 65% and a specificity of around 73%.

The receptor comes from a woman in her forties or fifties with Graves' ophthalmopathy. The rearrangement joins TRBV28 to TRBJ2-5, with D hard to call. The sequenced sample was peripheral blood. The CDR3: CASRTLKGWTQYF. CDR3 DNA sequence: TGTGCCAGCAGGACACTAAAGGGTTGGACCCAGTACTTC.